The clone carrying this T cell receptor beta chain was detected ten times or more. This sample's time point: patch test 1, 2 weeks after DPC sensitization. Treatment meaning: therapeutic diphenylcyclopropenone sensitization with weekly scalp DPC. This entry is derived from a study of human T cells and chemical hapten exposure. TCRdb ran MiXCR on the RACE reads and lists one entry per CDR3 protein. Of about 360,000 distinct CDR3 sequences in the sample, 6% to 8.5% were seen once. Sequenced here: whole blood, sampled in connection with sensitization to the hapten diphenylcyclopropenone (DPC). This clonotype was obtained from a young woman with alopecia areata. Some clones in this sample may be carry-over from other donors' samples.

CDR3 sequence (DNA): TGTGCCAGCAGCCAAGTAGGGAGTAGGGGGGGAGCCAAAAACATTCAGTACTTC. Amino acids: CASSQVGSRGGAKNIQYF. The rearrangement joins TRBV4-2 to TRBJ2-4, with D perhaps TRBD2 (7 bases). CDR1 is LGHNA and CDR2 is YNFKEQ in the germline V gene. The CDR3 consists of 18 residues. V dropped 1 base and J dropped 0 bases, with 16 bases sitting between them.